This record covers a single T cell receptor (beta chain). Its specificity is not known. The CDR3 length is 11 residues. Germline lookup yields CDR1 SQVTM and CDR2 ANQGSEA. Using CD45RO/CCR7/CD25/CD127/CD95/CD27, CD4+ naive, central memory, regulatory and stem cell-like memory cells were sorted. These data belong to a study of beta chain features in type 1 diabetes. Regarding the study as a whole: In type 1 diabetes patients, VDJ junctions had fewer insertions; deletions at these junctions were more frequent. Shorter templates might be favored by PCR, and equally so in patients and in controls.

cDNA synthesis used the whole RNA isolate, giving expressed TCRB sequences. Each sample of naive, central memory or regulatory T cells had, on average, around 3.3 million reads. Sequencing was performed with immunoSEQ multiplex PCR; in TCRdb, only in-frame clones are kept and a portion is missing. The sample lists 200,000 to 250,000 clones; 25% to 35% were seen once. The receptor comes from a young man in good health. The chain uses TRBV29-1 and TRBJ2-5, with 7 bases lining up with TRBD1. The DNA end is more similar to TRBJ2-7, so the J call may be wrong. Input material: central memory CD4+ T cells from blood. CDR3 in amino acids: CSAGDSYEQYF. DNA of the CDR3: TGCAGCGCCGGGGACAGCTACGAGCAGTACTTC.